This entry concerns a single T cell receptor beta chain. The antigen remains undetermined. This sample is part of a study of post-analysis software for immune sequencing data. General study points: Versus controls, multiple sclerosis patients showed significantly lower diversity (normalized Chao1). When patients were compared with controls, about five TRBV segments were more frequent, TRBV5-6, TRBV5-1 and TRBV20-1 among them.

Every TCR beta cDNA library bore unique molecular identifiers. TCRdb passed the PCR reads through MiXCR, listing each CDR3 protein once. The sample gives hundreds of thousands of distinct CDR3 sequences, roughly 27% of which show up once; around 0.56% is in the top ten. CDR1 is MNHEY and CDR2 is SVGAGI in the germline V gene. V lost 7 bases, J lost 0 bases, and 18 bases lay in between. This CDR3 region has 16 residues. The sequencing input was blood. This receptor was obtained from a girl between 10 and 17 years old with multiple sclerosis. The chain uses TRBV6-5 and TRBJ1-1, with D tentatively TRBD1 (6 bases). The CDR3 protein is CASTATGWVMNTEAFF. The CDR3 region has the DNA TGTGCCAGCACCGCGACAGGTTGGGTCATGAACACTGAAGCTTTCTTT.